This TCR beta chain is from a study of T-cell memory formation after mild COVID-19. Turning to the study itself: Clustering of TCRs was largely donor specific.

Trimming stripped 6 bases from V and 6 bases from J, with 16 bases between. The CDR3 is made up of 13 amino acids. Germline CDR1 and CDR2: DFQATT and SNEGSKA (reference sequence). In its sample, this clonotype was seen a few times. No antigen is known for it. After 5'RACE with constant-segment primers, TCR alpha and TCR beta cDNA libraries carrying sample barcodes and UMIs were obtained. One entry per CDR3 protein results from TCRdb running MiXCR on the 5' RACE reads. The table includes about 470,000 distinct CDR3 sequences, about 23% detected once. General observations from the study: Still unconfirmed is whether the second-wave clones peaking on day 37 recognized SARS-CoV-2. Contracting CD4+ clones were located mainly in CM and EM, and CD8+ clones in EMRA.

The sequencing sample was made of PBMCs or a T cell subset sorted from them (not recorded which). The chain has TRBV20-1 and TRBJ2-3; D not certain. The sequence derives from an adult woman who had mild COVID-19 (a few samples of this study predate the infection). Cell type and time point are not known. The CDR3 DNA follows: TGCAGTGCCAAGTCAACCGTCAGGGATACGCAGTATTTT. Its translation: CSAKSTVRDTQYF.